The 26 T cell receptor beta chains below were found in one sample sequenced in a study of blood T cell repertoires in COVID-19. Measured with immunoSEQ multiplex PCR; TCRdb has only the in-frame clones, and not every one. The sample has some 76,000 clones; approximately 90% are singletons. Material for sequencing was peripheral blood. These receptors were obtained from a man aged 60-69 years with acute or convalescent COVID-19.

This chain connects TRBV4-1 to TRBJ2-5, with TRBD2 identical over 11 bases. After removal of 2 bases from V and 2 bases from J, the junction contained 1 base not matched to a gene. CDR1 and CDR2 (germline): MGHRA, YSYEKL. The CDR3 loop spans 15 amino acids. CDR3 sequence: CASSQRLAGQETQYF. In nucleotides, the CDR3 is TGCGCCAGCAGCCAACGACTAGCGGGGCAAGAGACCCAGTACTTC.

The CDR3 DNA sequence: TGCGCCAGCAGCTTGGCAGGGGAGAGAGCAGATACGCAGTATTTT. Translated: CASSLAGERADTQYF. The rearrangement links TRBV5-1 to TRBJ2-3, with D possibly TRBD1 on 6 matching bases. Germline CDR1 reads SGHRS; CDR2 reads YFSETQ. The CDR3 is 15 amino acids. V was trimmed by 0 bases and J by 4 bases, leaving 12 bases between them.

V is TRBV2 and J is TRBJ2-5; tentatively, D is TRBD2 (6 bases). The V gene lost 7 bases and the J gene lost 6 bases, with 18 bases spanning the gap. CDR1 and CDR2 (germline): SNHLY, FYNNEI. The length of the CDR3 is 14 residues. CDR3: CASTPGSWGKTQYF. The CDR3 coding sequence is TGTGCCAGCACTCCCGGGAGTTGGGGGAAGACCCAGTACTTC.

The chain employs TRBV5-1 and TRBJ2-3; 8 bases align to TRBD2. Germline trimming cut 2 bases from V and 3 bases from J; bases unmatched to any gene: 5. This CDR3 region has 15 residues. The germline V gene has CDR1 SGHRS and CDR2 YFSETQ. The CDR3 DNA follows: TGCGCCAGCAGCTTCGCAAAGCGGGAGACAGATACGCAGTATTTT. It encodes CASSFAKRETDTQYF.

CDR3 DNA: TGTGCCAGCAGCTTTAATCTCCTGAACACTGAAGCTTTCTTT. This sequence encodes CASSFNLLNTEAFF. V gene TRBV5-4 combines with J gene TRBJ1-1; no clear D gene. CDR3 length equals 14 residues. Looked up from germline, CDR1 is SGHNT and CDR2 is YYREEE (reference sequence). Trimming removed 2 bases from V and 0 bases from J, with 8 bases in between.

This clone was seen only once. The chain is built from TRBV19 and TRBJ1-2; D uncertain. Germline lookup yields CDR1 LNHDA and CDR2 SQIVND (reference sequence). The CDR3 runs to 15 residues. V lost 5 bases, J lost 5 bases, and 18 bases lay in between. The CDR3 sequence: CASSPRTPGGYGYTF. The CDR3 DNA is TGTGCCAGTAGTCCCCGAACCCCGGGTGGGTATGGCTACACCTTC.

The chain combines TRBV12-3 or TRBV12-4 with TRBJ1-5; D gene unclear. This CDR3 region has 12 residues. V shed 6 bases and J shed 0 bases, with 3 bases lying between them. The CDR3 DNA is TGTGCCAGCAGATATAGCAATCAGCCCCAGCATTTT. Translating gives CASRYSNQPQHF.

The rearrangement uses TRBV7-2 and TRBJ2-6; possible D gene TRBD1, 5 bases. Germline V gene sequence: CDR1 SGHTA, CDR2 FQGNSA. V lost 4 bases and J 2 bases, leaving 12 bases between the germline ends. This CDR3 region has 16 residues. CDR3 amino acids: CASSSNWGAGANVLTF. The CDR3 region has the DNA TGTGCCAGCAGCTCGAATTGGGGCGCTGGGGCCAACGTCCTGACTTTC.

V gene TRBV4-1 combines with J gene TRBJ1-2; 7 nucleotides agree with TRBD1. CDR1 is MGHRA and CDR2 is YSYEKL in the germline V gene. The CDR3 extends over 15 amino acids. Trimming took 6 bases from V and 1 from J; bases not matched to a gene: 8. CDR3 coding DNA: TGCGCCAGCAGTCCGGACAGGATCGATAACTATGGCTACACCTTC. Its translation: CASSPDRIDNYGYTF.

The chain has TRBV7-9 and TRBJ2-2, with 7 bases fitting TRBD1. V lost 4 bases, J lost 1 base, and 12 bases stayed unmatched. This CDR3 has 18 amino acids. In germline, CDR1 is SEHNR, CDR2 FQNEAQ (reference sequence). CDR3 residues: CASSYYLGGGLNTGELFF. The CDR3 nucleotides are TGTGCCAGCAGCTACTATTTAGGGGGCGGATTGAACACCGGGGAGCTGTTTTTT. The whole variable domain, filled in from reference TRBV7-9 and TRBJ2-2, reads DTGVSQNPRHKITKRGQNVTFRCDPISEHNRLYWYRQTLGQGPEFLTYFQNEAQLEKSRLLSDRFSAERPKGSFSTLEIQRTEQGDSAMYLCASSYYLGGGLNTGELFFGEGSRLTVL.

The chain combines TRBV5-1 with TRBJ2-2, with a tentative D call TRBD2 (5 bases). V lost 2 bases, J lost 1 base, and 9 bases lay in between. This CDR3 spans 15 amino acids. The V gene's germline CDR1 is SGHRS and CDR2 YFSETQ. In DNA form, the CDR3 reads TGCGCCAGCAGCTTTCGAGGGCAGAACACCGGGGAGCTGTTTTTT. It encodes CASSFRGQNTGELFF. Full variable domain (outside the CDR3, taken from reference TRBV5-1 and TRBJ2-2): KAGVTQTPRYLIKTRGQQVTLSCSPISGHRSVSWYQQTPGQGLQFLFEYFSETQRNKGNFPGRFSGRQFSNSRSEMNVSTLELGDSALYLCASSFRGQNTGELFFGEGSRLTVL.

The chain is built from TRBV6-5 and TRBJ1-5, with TRBD1 as a possible D gene (5 bases). V was shortened by 0 bases and J by 1 base, with 7 bases between the two germline ends. The CDR3 loop spans 15 amino acids. Per the germline V gene, CDR1 is MNHEY and CDR2 is SVGAGI. Here the CDR3 DNA reads TGTGCCAGCAGTTACTCTGGGGCGAGCAATCAGCCCCAGCATTTT. The encoded protein is CASSYSGASNQPQHF.

The chain combines TRBV18 with TRBJ2-7, with a weak D call TRBD2 (6 bases). The germline V gene has CDR1 KGHSH and CDR2 LQKENI. This CDR3 is built from 16 residues. V was shortened by 3 bases and J by 7 bases, with 22 bases between the two germline ends. CDR3 DNA sequence: TGTGCCAGCTCACCGCGTAGAGGGGCCTCCGGGGGTGAGCAGTACTTC. Translated, it gives CASSPRRGASGGEQYF. Full variable domain (rest looked up from reference TRBV18 and TRBJ2-7): NAGVMQNPRHLVRRRGQEARLRCSPMKGHSHVYWYRQLPEEGLKFMVYLQKENIIDESGMPKERFSAEFPKEGPSILRIQQVVRGDSAAYFCASSPRRGASGGEQYFGPGTRLTVT.

The chain combines TRBV2 with TRBJ1-1, with D hard to call. Between the trimmed V and J ends, which lost 4 bases and 4 bases, there was a span of 4 bases. The CDR3 contains 11 residues. Germline CDR1 is SNHLY and CDR2 is FYNNEI. This CDR3 is CASSVLTEAFF. CDR3 bases: TGTGCCAGCAGTGTACTCACTGAAGCTTTCTTT. Based on the CDR3 plus reference TRBV2 and TRBJ1-1, the full variable domain is EPEVTQTPSHQVTQMGQEVILRCVPISNHLYFYWYRQILGQKVEFLVSFYNNEISEKSEIFDDQFSVERPDGSNFTLKIRSTKLEDSAMYFCASSVLTEAFFGQGTRLTVV.

The V gene is TRBV9, the J gene TRBJ2-7, with unresolved D. The CDR3 is 15 residues long. Germline CDR1 is SGDLS and CDR2 is YYNGEE. The V end lost 0 bases, the J end lost 4 bases, and 14 bases lay between the germline ends. CDR3 sequence (DNA): TGTGCCAGCAGCGTAGGGGCAGATCAGAGATACGAGCAGTACTTC. Its translation: CASSVGADQRYEQYF.

The chain uses TRBV6-6 and TRBJ2-5; 10 nucleotides align to TRBD2. Germline V gene data show CDR1 as MNHNY and CDR2 as SVGAGI (reference sequence). This CDR3 has 14 residues. J gave up 7 bases and V 8 bases, and 10 bases lay outside the gene matches. DNA for the CDR3: TGTGCCAGCTTGCTAGCGGGGGAACGAGGGACCCAGTACTTC. Translated: CASLLAGERGTQYF.

This rearrangement joins TRBV5-1 to TRBJ1-1, with D possibly being TRBD1 (5 bases). Trimming left V 2 bases short and J 1 base short, with 9 bases between. The CDR3 totals 14 residues. The germline V gene encodes CDR1 SGHRS and CDR2 YFSETQ. The CDR3 sequence is CASSFKGQNTEAFF. CDR3 bases: TGCGCCAGCAGCTTTAAGGGGCAGAACACTGAAGCTTTCTTT.

This rearrangement joins TRBV10-1 to TRBJ2-7; 8 positions match TRBD2. CDR1 and CDR2 (germline): WNHNN, SYGVQD (reference sequence). After removal of 3 bases from V and 5 bases from J, the junction contained 6 bases not matched to a gene. The CDR3 is made up of 14 amino acids. For the CDR3, the DNA is TGCGCCAGCAGTGAAAGCGGGAGCGGCCACGAGCAGTACTTC. Its protein is CASSESGSGHEQYF.

This clone came up many times. The chain carries TRBV30 and TRBJ2-2; 12 bases are shared with TRBD2. The ends lost 5 bases at V and 4 bases at J; junction bases unmatched: 5. Germline CDR1 GTSNPN, CDR2 SVGIG (reference sequence). CDR3 length equals 15 residues. The CDR3 DNA is TGTGCCTGGGCACCGGGACTAGCGGGCACCGGGGAGCTGTTTTTT. It specifies CAWAPGLAGTGELFF.

The J gene is TRBJ1-5, the V gene TRBV6-1; TRBD1 aligns across 7 bases. The germline gives CDR1 MNHNS, CDR2 SASEGT. This CDR3 region has 15 residues. J was trimmed by 5 bases and V by 1 base; bases with no gene match: 5. CDR3: CASSEGQGGHQPQHF. The CDR3 region has the DNA TGTGCCAGCAGTGAAGGACAGGGAGGTCATCAGCCCCAGCATTTT.

The chain is built from TRBV3-1 (or the pseudogene TRBV3-2) and TRBJ2-7; TRBD1 aligns across 10 bases. The germline gives CDR1 LGHDT, CDR2 YNNKEL (reference sequence). Germline trimming cut 3 bases from V and 2 bases from J; bases unmatched to any gene: 4. CDR3 length: 15 amino acids. CDR3 region: CASSQAGTGAYEQYF. The CDR3 nucleotides read TGTGCCAGCAGCCAGGCCGGGACAGGGGCCTACGAGCAGTACTTC.

A remark on this clone: At the DNA level, this CDR3 is encoded by other sequences in the same sample as well. Here the CDR3 reads CASSRIAGPPGNEQFF. The CDR3 coding sequence is TGCGCCAGCAGCCGGATAGCGGGCCCACCGGGCAATGAGCAGTTCTTC. The V and J genes are TRBV5-1 and TRBJ2-1; TRBD2 agrees at 7 bases. This CDR3 contains 16 residues. Germline-derived CDR1 and CDR2 are SGHRS and YFSETQ. Unmatched junction bases numbered 13, after V lost 4 bases and J lost 6 bases.

The chain couples TRBV5-1 to TRBJ2-7; tentative D call: TRBD1 (6 bases). V dropped 4 bases and J dropped 6 bases, with 14 bases sitting between them. The CDR3 sequence is 13 residues long. Germline V gene sequence: CDR1 SGHRS, CDR2 YFSETQ. The CDR3 protein is CASSSRGAFEQYF. The DNA for the CDR3 is TGCGCCAGCAGCAGCAGGGGTGCGTTCGAGCAGTACTTC.

The J gene is TRBJ1-1, the V gene TRBV27; D unclear. CDR1 and CDR2 (germline): MNHEY, SMNVEV (reference sequence). The CDR3 loop spans 15 amino acids. V shed 7 bases and J shed 4 bases, with 19 bases lying between them. The CDR3 DNA reads TGTGCCAGCAAGTGGGGAGGAACCTCAGGCACTGAAGCTTTCTTT. It codes for CASKWGGTSGTEAFF.

The V and J genes are TRBV5-8 and TRBJ1-4; D gene uncertain. Germline CDR1 is SGHTS and CDR2 is YDEGEE. The V and J ends lost 4 bases and 10 bases respectively, with 17 bases between them. This CDR3 is built from 14 residues. The CDR3 coding sequence is TGTGCCAGCAGCGCCCAGGTTAAGCTTGGAAAACTGTTTTTT. Translation: CASSAQVKLGKLFF.

The gene calls are TRBV6-6 and TRBJ1-1; D perhaps matches TRBD1 (5 bases). Germline V gene sequence: CDR1 MNHNY, CDR2 SVGAGI (reference sequence). Trimming took 7 bases from V and 0 from J, leaving 9 bases between them. The CDR3 contains 13 residues. CDR3 region: CASKGALNTEAFF. The CDR3 region has the DNA TGTGCCAGCAAAGGGGCCCTGAACACTGAAGCTTTCTTT.